One sample yielded the 32 T cell receptor beta chains listed below, sequenced in a study of blood T cell repertoires in COVID-19. TCRdb's copy holds only in-frame clones and misses some; the assay was immunoSEQ multiplex PCR. The profile shows 150,000 or so clones, roughly nine tenths of them singletons. Material: peripheral blood. Source of these receptors: a man between 18 and 29 years old with COVID-19, enrolled during active disease.

Comments on this clone: Sequence at one end of the junction differs from germline and may be a read error. J is TRBJ2-2 and V is TRBV11-3; D not resolved. Germline V gene lookup returns CDR1 SGHNT and CDR2 YENEEA. This CDR3 is 13 amino acids long. In DNA, the CDR3 is TGTGCCAGCAGCCTAGACGGCACCGGGGAGCTGTTTTTT. Its translation: CASSLDGTGELFF. Complete variable domain (other parts from reference TRBV11-3 and TRBJ2-2): EAGVVQSPRYKIIEKKQPVAFWCNPISGHNTLYWYLQNLGQGPELLIRYENEEAVDDSQLPKDRFSAERLKGVDSTLKIQPAELGDSAVYLCASSLDGTGELFFGEGSRLTVL.

The chain couples TRBV12-3 or TRBV12-4 to TRBJ2-5; D unresolved. Trimming shortened V by 3 bases and J by 3 bases, and 5 bases separated the two germline ends. There are 12 residues in the CDR3. The CDR3 reads CASSFSEETQYF. CDR3 in DNA: TGTGCCAGCAGTTTTTCTGAAGAGACCCAGTACTTC.

This chain connects TRBV5-1 to TRBJ1-3; D gene uncertain. The V end lost 3 bases, the J end lost 0 bases, and 13 bases lay between the germline ends. The CDR3 runs 16 residues. Germline CDR1 SGHRS, CDR2 YFSETQ. In DNA, the CDR3 is TGCGCCAGCAGCTCTGCCCCCACAATCTCTGGAAACACCATATATTTT. Translated: CASSSAPTISGNTIYF.

The chain links TRBV10-2 to TRBJ2-3; possible D gene TRBD1, 6 bases. Germline assignment: CDR1 WSHSY and CDR2 SAAADI. The CDR3 loop spans 13 amino acids. V was shortened by 4 bases and J by 6 bases, with 11 bases between the two germline ends. CDR3 sequence: CASSVGARDTQYF. The CDR3, as DNA: TGCGCCAGCAGTGTGGGGGCCCGCGATACGCAGTATTTT.

This rearrangement joins TRBV11-2 to TRBJ2-5, with TRBD2 matching over 10 bases. This CDR3 comprises 20 residues. Germline CDR1 and CDR2: SGHAT and FQNNGV. With 0 bases clipped from V and 2 bases from J, the junction kept 15 bases outside the gene matches. The CDR3 here is CASSLEAGGRLAGEQETQYF. The DNA of the CDR3 is TGTGCCAGCAGCTTAGAAGCTGGGGGGCGGCTAGCGGGGGAACAAGAGACCCAGTACTTC.

J is TRBJ2-5 and V is TRBV29-1, with D possibly matching TRBD2 (5 bases). The germline V gene encodes CDR1 SQVTM and CDR2 ANQGSEA. This CDR3 is 15 amino acids long. Trimming stripped 7 bases from V and 5 bases from J, with 23 bases between. The CDR3 coding sequence is TGCAGCGCCGCACCTGGAGGAGCTCGTGGGGAGACCCAGTACTTC. This codes for CSAAPGGARGETQYF.

This chain joins TRBV4-1 and TRBJ2-7, with D unresolved. The germline gives CDR1 MGHRA, CDR2 YSYEKL. The germline V and J ends were trimmed by 3 bases and 2 bases, with 8 bases remaining between them. This CDR3 has 13 amino acids. CDR3 residues: CASSHPEAYEQYF. CDR3 DNA: TGCGCCAGCAGCCATCCAGAGGCCTACGAGCAGTACTTC.

The CDR3 DNA reads as TGTGCCAGTAGTACCCAAACAGGGGGCACTGAAGCTTTCTTT. This sequence encodes CASSTQTGGTEAFF. The chain has TRBV19 and TRBJ1-1, with TRBD1 identical over 8 bases. Germline CDR1 reads LNHDA; CDR2 reads SQIVND (reference sequence). CDR3 length: 14 residues. V was pared by 4 bases and J by 4 bases, with 5 bases of the junction left unmatched. The full variable domain, with the rest looked up from reference TRBV19 and TRBJ1-1, is DGGITQSPKYLFRKEGQNVTLSCEQNLNHDAMYWYRQDPGQGLRLIYYSQIVNDFQKGDIAEGYSVSREKKESFPLTVTSAQKNPTAFYLCASSTQTGGTEAFFGQGTRLTVV.

The count of this clone is one. This chain connects TRBV28 to TRBJ2-1; the match to TRBD2 covers 8 bases. V shed 6 bases, J shed 4 bases, and the junction held 8 bases outside the gene matches. The CDR3 spans 15 residues. Germline CDR1 and CDR2: MDHEN and SYDVKM. This CDR3 is CASSLAGRIYNEQFF. The CDR3 DNA is TGTGCCAGCAGCCTAGCGGGTCGAATATACAATGAGCAGTTCTTC.

This clone appeared a single time. The V gene is TRBV28, the J gene TRBJ2-3; 10 bases agree with TRBD2. J gave up 4 bases and V 6 bases, and 7 bases lay outside the gene matches. Germline values: CDR1 MDHEN, CDR2 SYDVKM. The CDR3 totals 15 residues. CDR3 coding DNA: TGTGCCAGCAGAGGTCTAGCGGGAGTGGCAGATACGCAGTATTTT. Protein sequence: CASRGLAGVADTQYF.

The rearrangement uses TRBV30 and TRBJ2-7; D may be TRBD1 (6 bases). There are 13 residues in the CDR3. V lost 0 bases, J lost 3 bases, and 9 bases lay in between. Germline CDR1 reads GTSNPN; CDR2 reads SVGIG (reference sequence). CDR3: CAWSVVRGYEQYF. In DNA form, the CDR3 reads TGTGCCTGGAGTGTGGTCAGGGGCTACGAGCAGTACTTC.

This chain uses TRBV10-3 with TRBJ2-6; 8 nucleotides align to TRBD1. This CDR3 is 18 amino acids long. J gave up 0 bases and V 10 bases, and 14 bases lay outside the gene matches. Germline V CDR1 and CDR2: ENHRY, SYGVKD. The CDR3 region has the DNA TGTGCCACAAGTCTGGGGGGACAGGACGACTCTGGGGCCAACGTCCTGACTTTC. The encoded protein is CATSLGGQDDSGANVLTF.

The chain carries TRBV4-3 and TRBJ2-1, with 8 bases matching TRBD2. The CDR3 contains 18 residues. V trimming: 0 bases; J trimming: 2 bases; junction bases outside the gene matches: 9. Germline V CDR1 and CDR2: LGHNA, YSLEER. CDR3 nucleotides: TGCGCCAGCAGCCAAGACCCCCCCACTAGCGGAGCCTACAATGAGCAGTTCTTC. Protein sequence: CASSQDPPTSGAYNEQFF.

The J gene is TRBJ2-5, the V gene TRBV9, with 7 nucleotides matching TRBD2. J lost 0 bases, V lost 5 bases, and 4 bases had no gene match. Germline assignment: CDR1 SGDLS and CDR2 YYNGEE. CDR3 length: 14 amino acids. The CDR3 nucleotides are TGTGCCAGCAGTGGGGGGGGAAACCAAGAGACCCAGTACTTC. Protein product: CASSGGGNQETQYF.

Points on this clone: Other DNA sequences in this specimen translate into the identical CDR3. The chain has TRBV30 and TRBJ2-7, with unresolved D. V lost 0 bases, J lost 3 bases, and 6 bases lay in between. The germline V gene encodes CDR1 GTSNPN and CDR2 SVGIG (reference sequence). This CDR3 spans 12 amino acids. The DNA for the CDR3 is TGTGCCTGGAGTGTATCGGGCTACGAGCAGTACTTC. Translated: CAWSVSGYEQYF.

The chain employs TRBV28 and TRBJ2-1; D call uncertain. V shed 3 bases and J shed 0 bases, with 6 bases lying between them. Germline V gene lookup returns CDR1 MDHEN and CDR2 SYDVKM. The CDR3 length is 14 residues. CDR3 loop: CASSFASSYNEQFF. CDR3 DNA: TGTGCCAGCAGTTTTGCGAGCTCCTACAATGAGCAGTTCTTC.

V and J are TRBV7-9 and TRBJ1-1, with D possibly TRBD1 on 6 matching bases. V shed 1 base and J shed 5 bases, with 11 bases lying between them. This CDR3 spans 14 amino acids. Germline V gene sequence: CDR1 SEHNR, CDR2 FQNEAQ (reference sequence). CDR3 DNA sequence: TGTGCCAGCAGCTTAGTAGGTAGGGGGACTGAAGCTTTCTTT. This gives the protein CASSLVGRGTEAFF. The full variable domain, its missing parts supplied by reference TRBV7-9 and TRBJ1-1, is DTGVSQNPRHKITKRGQNVTFRCDPISEHNRLYWYRQTLGQGPEFLTYFQNEAQLEKSRLLSDRFSAERPKGSFSTLEIQRTEQGDSAMYLCASSLVGRGTEAFFGQGTRLTVV.

The chain couples TRBV4-2 to TRBJ1-3; 7 nucleotides agree with TRBD1. CDR3 length: 15 residues. The J segment lost 6 bases and the V segment lost 2 bases, leaving 7 bases of the junction unmatched. Germline V lookup: CDR1 LGHNA, CDR2 YNFKEQ. DNA of the CDR3: TGTGCCAGCAGCCAAAGGACAGGACTTTTAAACACCATATATTTT. It encodes CASSQRTGLLNTIYF.

The rearrangement joins TRBV9 to TRBJ2-7; 7 bases line up with TRBD2. The V and J ends lost 2 bases and 4 bases, in that order; junction bases with no gene match: 6. The CDR3 sequence is 14 residues long. Looked up from germline, CDR1 is SGDLS and CDR2 is YYNGEE. CDR3 DNA: TGTGCCAGCAGCGTGGGTGGCGGGGGTTACGAGCAGTACTTC. Amino acid sequence: CASSVGGGGYEQYF. Full variable domain (missing parts from reference TRBV9 and TRBJ2-7): DSGVTQTPKHLITATGQRVTLRCSPRSGDLSVYWYQQSLDQGLQFLIQYYNGEERAKGNILERFSAQQFPDLHSELNLSSLELGDSALYFCASSVGGGGYEQYFGPGTRLTVT.

The rearrangement links TRBV10-3 to TRBJ2-7; no definite D call. Germline lookup yields CDR1 ENHRY and CDR2 SYGVKD. The CDR3 contains 13 residues. The ends were cut back, 4 bases at V and 1 base at J, with 8 bases in the middle. CDR3 nucleotide sequence: TGTGCCATCAGTGGTACACGATCCTACGAGCAGTACTTC. This translates into CAISGTRSYEQYF.

The V call is TRBV9, the J call TRBJ2-1; 11 nucleotides match TRBD1. The CDR3 runs 15 residues. The V gene end was trimmed by 4 bases and the J gene end by 7 bases; junction bases not matched to a gene: 7. In germline, CDR1 is SGDLS, CDR2 YYNGEE. CDR3 sequence reads: CASSPWTGGGNEQFF. The DNA of the CDR3 is TGTGCCAGCAGCCCCTGGACAGGGGGCGGGAATGAGCAGTTCTTC. Together with reference TRBV9 and TRBJ2-1, the CDR3 gives the full variable domain: DSGVTQTPKHLITATGQRVTLRCSPRSGDLSVYWYQQSLDQGLQFLIQYYNGEERAKGNILERFSAQQFPDLHSELNLSSLELGDSALYFCASSPWTGGGNEQFFGPGTRLTVL.

The chain joins TRBV4-1 to TRBJ1-6; TRBD1 might be the D (5 bases). The germline CDR1 and CDR2 sequences are MGHRA and YSYEKL. Trimming took off 5 bases at V and 1 base at J, with 12 bases between the two ends. This CDR3 has 16 amino acids. The CDR3 DNA sequence: TGCGCCAGCAGCTGGCGGGGCTTGTCCTATAATTCACCCCTCCACTTT. This gives the protein CASSWRGLSYNSPLHF.

This clone came up a few times. In nucleotides, the CDR3 is TGTGCCAGCAGTTTATCGAGGATCGGGGAGCTGTTTTTT. Translation gives CASSLSRIGELFF. The genes are TRBV27 and TRBJ2-2; D not resolved. The CDR3 runs 13 residues. V was clipped by 0 bases and J by 7 bases, with 6 bases between them. Germline V gene lookup returns CDR1 MNHEY and CDR2 SMNVEV (reference sequence).

This clone was seen once. The chain links TRBV13 to TRBJ2-3; TRBD2 is a possible D gene (6 bases). Germline V gene data show CDR1 as PRHDT and CDR2 as FYEKMQ (reference sequence). The CDR3 is made up of 13 amino acids. V was pared by 0 bases and J by 9 bases, with 10 bases between. The CDR3 loop is CASSLGREKTQYF. In DNA, the CDR3 is TGTGCCAGCAGCTTAGGCCGGGAGAAGACGCAGTATTTT.

This chain uses TRBV5-6 with TRBJ2-5; 15 bases are a match to TRBD2. CDR3 length: 17 residues. Germline assignment: CDR1 SGHDT and CDR2 YYEEEE. J gave up 5 bases and V 3 bases, and 8 bases lay outside the gene matches. CDR3 sequence: CASSWGLAGGTRETQYF. The CDR3 coding sequence is TGTGCCAGCAGCTGGGGACTAGCGGGAGGCACGCGGGAGACCCAGTACTTC.

A single count supports this clone. The V gene is TRBV29-1, the J gene TRBJ2-6; tentatively, D is TRBD1 (5 bases). V shed 7 bases and J shed 0 bases, with 13 bases lying between them. Germline loops: CDR1 SQVTM, CDR2 ANQGSEA. There are 15 residues in the CDR3. CDR3 amino acids: CSALGRSSGANVLTF. CDR3 nucleotides: TGCAGCGCCCTGGGGCGGAGCTCTGGGGCCAACGTCCTGACTTTC.

This chain links TRBV7-7 with TRBJ2-2; TRBD1 agrees at 10 bases. The germline V gene encodes CDR1 SSHAT and CDR2 FNYEAQ (reference sequence). Unmatched junction bases numbered 6, after V lost 4 bases and J lost 4 bases. CDR3 size: 16 residues. CDR3 DNA sequence: TGTGCCAGCAGCTCAGGGACAGGGGCGGGCACCGGGGAGCTGTTTTTT. Residues: CASSSGTGAGTGELFF.

V gene TRBV12-3 or TRBV12-4 combines with J gene TRBJ2-5; D is ambiguous. Trimming removed 3 bases at V and 7 bases at J, with 9 bases between. The CDR3 loop spans 12 amino acids. CDR3 residues: CASSLAVGTQYF. The CDR3 DNA is TGTGCCAGCAGTTTGGCGGTGGGGACCCAGTACTTC.

The J gene is TRBJ2-7, the V gene TRBV14; 9 nucleotides line up with TRBD1. Trimming took 5 bases from V and 4 from J; bases not matched to a gene: 9. CDR1 and CDR2 (germline): SGHDN, FVKESK. This CDR3 spans 15 amino acids. The CDR3 is CASSESGTGPYEQYF. The CDR3 nucleotides read TGTGCCAGCAGCGAGTCCGGGACAGGGCCGTACGAGCAGTACTTC.

The V gene is TRBV4-3, the J gene TRBJ2-1, with TRBD2 matching over 11 bases. The germline CDR1 and CDR2 sequences are LGHNA and YSLEER. There are 16 residues in the CDR3. V gave up 0 bases and J gave up 8 bases; unmatched junction bases: 6. The CDR3 region has the DNA TGCGCCAGCAGCCAAGAGTTTCCTAGCGGGAGGTATGAGCAGTTCTTC. Amino acids: CASSQEFPSGRYEQFF.

This chain connects TRBV4-1 to TRBJ1-3; D remains unclear. With 4 bases removed from V and 7 bases from J, the gap between germline ends came to 17 bases. The CDR3 runs 15 residues. Germline V CDR1 and CDR2: MGHRA, YSYEKL. CDR3 nucleotide sequence: TGCGCCAGCAGCCCCCCCGGGAGTGGAGTCAACACCATATATTTT. This codes for CASSPPGSGVNTIYF.

The V and J genes are TRBV4-1 and TRBJ2-7; TRBD2 agrees at 8 bases. Per the germline V gene, CDR1 is MGHRA and CDR2 is YSYEKL. J gave up 2 bases and V 0 bases, and 3 bases lay outside the gene matches. The CDR3 extends over 15 amino acids. The CDR3 sequence is CASSQDAGRAYEQYF. CDR3 in DNA: TGCGCCAGCAGCCAAGATGCCGGGAGGGCCTACGAGCAGTACTTC.